This T cell receptor (beta chain) was recovered during a study of T cells in Graves' hyperthyroidism and ophthalmopathy. Amplification yielded TCR beta CDR3 regions, with RNA transcripts as the source. During a first-round RT-PCR of the TCR CDR3, the HTBI primer set was used. TCRdb ran MiXCR on the multiplex PCR reads and lists one entry per CDR3 protein. Of hundreds of thousands of distinct CDR3 sequences detected, about 14% appear once; the ten largest clones hold about 4.5%. General study results and limits: A model of 13 V-J features distinguished ophthalmopathy from stable hyperthyroidism. Most clonotypes expanded in thyroid above 0.001 were likewise present in blood.

The CDR3 has 14 residues. V lost 5 bases, J lost 0 bases, and 4 bases stayed unmatched. Germline V lookup: CDR1 MDHEN, CDR2 SYDVKM. As to this clonotype: What it binds is unknown.

V and J are TRBV28 and TRBJ2-7; 7 bases map to TRBD1. Sequenced sample: blood. This TCR came from a woman between 40 and 55 years old with Graves' ophthalmopathy. The CDR3 spells CASSINRGSYEQYF. The CDR3 DNA follows: TGTGCCAGCAGTATCAACAGGGGCTCCTACGAGCAGTACTTC.